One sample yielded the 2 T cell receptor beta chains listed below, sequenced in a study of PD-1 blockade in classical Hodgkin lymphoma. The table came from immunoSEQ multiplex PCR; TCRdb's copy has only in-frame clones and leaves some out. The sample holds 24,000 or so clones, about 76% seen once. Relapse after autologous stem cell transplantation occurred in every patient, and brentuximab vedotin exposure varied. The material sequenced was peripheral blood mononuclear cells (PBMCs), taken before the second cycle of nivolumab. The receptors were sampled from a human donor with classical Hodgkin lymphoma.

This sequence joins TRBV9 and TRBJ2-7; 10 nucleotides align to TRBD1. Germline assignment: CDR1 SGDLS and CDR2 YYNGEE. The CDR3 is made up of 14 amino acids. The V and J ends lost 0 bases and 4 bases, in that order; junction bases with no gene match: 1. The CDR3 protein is CASSVGDRGYEQYF. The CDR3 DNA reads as TGTGCCAGCAGCGTAGGGGACAGGGGATACGAGCAGTACTTC.

The CDR3 DNA sequence: TGTGCCAGCAGTGAAGCGGAAGTCCGGTACGAGCAGTACTTC. Translating gives CASSEAEVRYEQYF. The V call is TRBV6-1, the J call TRBJ2-7; no firm D call. The CDR3 sequence is 14 residues long. V was shortened by 0 bases and J by 4 bases, with 10 bases between the two germline ends. CDR1 is MNHNS and CDR2 is SASEGT in the germline V gene.